The clone carrying this T cell receptor beta chain is categorized as medium-sized. Thyroid surgery was preceded by no treatment in any patient. The data stem from a study of metastatic and nonmetastatic thyroid tumors. The CDR3 loop spans 14 amino acids. The V gene lost 4 bases and the J gene lost 1 base, with 10 bases spanning the gap. Germline CDR1 is LGHDT and CDR2 is YNNKEL (reference sequence). TCRdb reanalyzed the PCR reads via MiXCR. The sample lists 3,800 or so clones, under 45% occurring once. The sequenced material came from adjacent normal tissue. This chain uses TRBV3-1 with TRBJ1-1; D perhaps matches TRBD1 (6 bases). The clonotype originates from a female donor with papillary thyroid cancer or a benign thyroid nodule (not recorded which). Some clones in this sample may be carry-over from other donors' samples. In DNA form, the CDR3 reads TGTGCCAGCAGCCCATTGGGACAGAACACTGAAGCTTTCTTT. Its protein product is CASSPLGQNTEAFF. The full variable domain, completed using reference TRBV3-1 and TRBJ1-1, is DTAVSQTPKYLVTQMGNDKSIKCEQNLGHDTMYWYKQDSKKFLKIMFSYNNKELIINETVPNRFSPKSPDKAHLNLHINSLELGDSAVYFCASSPLGQNTEAFFGQGTRLTVV.